The present TCR beta chain was sequenced within a study of OX40 agonist ivuxolimab in advanced cancers. About the study: As their treatment, patients were administered ivuxolimab, an agonistic anti-OX40 (CD134) antibody. Age averaged about 62 years (range roughly 20 to 90), and 70% to 85% were male. General study results and limits: In the 0.1 to 3.0 mg/kg range, CD4+ and CD8+ blood T cells had expanded clonally by week 6.

On this clone: What it recognizes is unknown.

Sequencing was performed with immunoSEQ multiplex PCR; in TCRdb, only in-frame clones are kept and a portion is missing. The sample records 43,000 or so clones, roughly 90% being singletons. The CDR3 is 15 residues long. Germline assignment: CDR1 MNHEY and CDR2 SMNVEV (reference sequence). This chain connects TRBV27 to TRBJ2-3; TRBD2 aligns across 9 bases. This material consisted of CD4+ or CD8+ T cells sorted from blood, taken in a trial of the OX40 agonist ivuxolimab. The sequence was collected from an adult with an advanced solid tumor such as melanoma, head and neck, liver or kidney cancer. The CDR3 DNA reads TGTGGTGTAGGCGGGAGGGCCTCGGGCACAGATACGCAGTATTTT. This gives the protein CGVGGRASGTDTQYF.